A selection of T cell receptor beta chains follows, all from one sample in a study of cytomegalovirus exposure and HLA in healthy donors. The method was immunoSEQ multiplex PCR; TCRdb's version includes in-frame clones alone and lacks a portion of them. The sample has 110,000 or so clones, around 88% seen once. Sample: PBMCs. Receptor source: a man younger than 30 in good health and CMV-seronegative. The CDR3 runs from the conserved cysteine through the conserved F or W. A D gene is named only where the DNA matches it firmly. Clone size, where shown, is once, few, many, or a class for clones that have expanded.

TGCGCCAGCAGCTCTATAGCGGAACTTTCCACAGATACGCAGTATTTT	CASSSIAELSTDTQYF	TRBV5-1	.	.	TRBJ2-3
TGCGCCAGCAGTGAGGGGCAGGGAAGGGATGAAGCTTTCTTT	CASSEGQGRDEAFF	TRBV10-1	.	.	TRBJ1-1
TGCGCCAGCAGCAGCTACAATGAGCAGTTCTTC	CASSSYNEQFF	TRBV10-1	.	.	TRBJ2-1
TGTGCCAGCAGCCACCCGGTTGCGGGGGTGAACACCGGGGAGCTGTTTTTT	CASSHPVAGVNTGELFF	TRBV7-9	TRBD2	.	TRBJ2-2
TGCGCCAGCAGCTCGTTACAGGGGAGCTCTGGAAACACCATATATTTT	CASSSLQGSSGNTIYF	TRBV5-1	TRBD1	.	TRBJ1-3
TGTGCCAGCAGATTCCCAGGGGGGGAGCAGTACTTC	CASRFPGGEQYF	TRBV27	.	once	TRBJ2-7
TGTGCCAGCAGCTTTCGGGGGGCCAACCTCTATGGCTACACCTTC	CASSFRGANLYGYTF	TRBV6-1	.	once	TRBJ1-2
TGCGCCAGCAGTCCTAGCGGGACTAACAATGAGCAGTTCTTC	CASSPSGTNNEQFF	TRBV10-1	TRBD2	.	TRBJ2-1
TGTGCCAGCAGCCAAGTCTCAGATACGCAGTATTTT	CASSQVSDTQYF	TRBV14	.	.	TRBJ2-3
TGTGCCAGCAGTCTCTCAGGGTTTGATGGAAACACCATATATTTT	CASSLSGFDGNTIYF	TRBV28	.	once	TRBJ1-3
TGTGCCAGCAGTCCAACCTCAAATTCCTACGAGCAGTACTTC	CASSPTSNSYEQYF	TRBV27	.	.	TRBJ2-7
TGTGCCAGCAGCTTGGCGGCTAGCGGTGGCGAGCAGTACTTC	CASSLAASGGEQYF	TRBV5-5	TRBD2	.	TRBJ2-7
TGTGCCATCAGCAGCGGACAGGGGGCCGGGGAGCTGTTTTTT	CAISSGQGAGELFF	TRBV10-3	TRBD1	once	TRBJ2-2
TGTGCCATCAGGGACAGCTCTGGAAACACCATATATTTT	CAIRDSSGNTIYF	TRBV10-3	.	.	TRBJ1-3
TGCGCCAGCAGCCAAGGGACATTCTACGAGCAGTACTTC	CASSQGTFYEQYF	TRBV4-3	.	.	TRBJ2-7
TGTGCCAGCACCCCCAGACGGGACAATGAGCAGTTCTTC	CASTPRRDNEQFF	TRBV7-9	.	.	TRBJ2-1
TGTGCCAGCAGTTTCTTTGTAGCTACACCATCCGACAATGAGCAGTTCTTC	CASSFFVATPSDNEQFF	TRBV21-1	.	.	TRBJ2-1
TGTGCCAGCAGTGAAGCGGGCCAGGGCTCCCCTAACAGAGAAGCTTTCTTT	CASSEAGQGSPNREAFF	TRBV2	.	.	TRBJ1-1
TGTGCCAGCCCAGAAGCCGCTAGCGGGGGGCCTTACAATGAGCAGTTCTTC	CASPEAASGGPYNEQFF	TRBV2	TRBD2	.	TRBJ2-1
TGTGCCAGCAGCTTTGGGGCGTTTGATAATTCACCCCTCCACTTT	CASSFGAFDNSPLHF	TRBV11-2	.	.	TRBJ1-6
TGTGCCAGCAGTTACTCGACAGCCAGTCAGGTTGGGACCCAGTACTTC	CASSYSTASQVGTQYF	TRBV6-5	.	.	TRBJ2-5
TGTGCCTGGGAGGACAGAAACTATGGCTACACCTTC	CAWEDRNYGYTF	TRBV30	.	few	TRBJ1-2
TGTGCCAGCAGTCCCGACCTCACGGCGGCCTACGAGCAGTACTTC	CASSPDLTAAYEQYF	TRBV7-7	.	.	TRBJ2-7
TGTGCCAGCAGTTATAGGACTAGCAACTACAATGAGCAGTTCTTC	CASSYRTSNYNEQFF	TRBV6-5	TRBD2	.	TRBJ2-1
TGCGCCAGCAGCCAAGTCCCGGGACAGGGTGTAGCGGGAGGGTCTCTCGAGACCCAGTACTTC	CASSQVPGQGVAGGSLETQYF	TRBV4-1	TRBD2	once	TRBJ2-5
TGTGCCAGTAGTATTGAGGGACTGAGCTCTGGAAACACCATATATTTT	CASSIEGLSSGNTIYF	TRBV19	.	.	TRBJ1-3
TGTGCCAGCAGCCCGGACAGTTACAATTCACCCCTCCACTTT	CASSPDSYNSPLHF	TRBV14	.	.	TRBJ1-6
TGTGCCAGCAGTTCCCTAGCGGGGGGCAATTACAATGAGCAGTTCTTC	CASSSLAGGNYNEQFF	TRBV28	TRBD2	.	TRBJ2-1
TGTGCCAGCAAAAGGACTAGCGGGGGGGGCAACAATGAGCAGTTCTTC	CASKRTSGGGNNEQFF	TRBV7-6	TRBD2	.	TRBJ2-1
TGTGCCAGCAGTTCCGCGGACAGGGATGAGCAGTTCTTC	CASSSADRDEQFF	TRBV6-5	TRBD1	few	TRBJ2-1
TGCGCCAGCAGCTTGGCAGAATTCAATGAGCAGTTCTTC	CASSLAEFNEQFF	TRBV5-1	.	.	TRBJ2-1
TGTGCCAGCAGCCGACGTACAGGGGGCAATCAGCCCCAGCATTTT	CASSRRTGGNQPQHF	TRBV7-2	TRBD1	few	TRBJ1-5
TGTGCCAGCGGACGCCTGGCGGGTCCCACCTACGAGCAGTACTTC	CASGRLAGPTYEQYF	TRBV13	.	.	TRBJ2-7
TGCGCCAGCAGCTTGGGGGGGCGACAGGACGGCTACACCTTC	CASSLGGRQDGYTF	TRBV5-1	.	.	TRBJ1-2
TGTGCCAGCAGTTTAGAACCGACAGGGATAGATACGCAGTATTTT	CASSLEPTGIDTQYF	TRBV27	TRBD1	.	TRBJ2-3